This is a list of T cell receptor beta chains from one sample in a study of PD-1 blockade in classical Hodgkin lymphoma. Assay used: immunoSEQ multiplex PCR; TCRdb lists only in-frame clones, some missing. The sample yields fewer than 30,000 clones, 85% to 90% seen once. Sequencing was performed on CD8+ T cells from blood, taken at baseline. The receptor set was obtained from a human donor with classical Hodgkin lymphoma. Both conserved end residues are part of each CDR3. The order of the fields is V gene, D gene, J gene, clone size, CDR3 protein, CDR3 DNA. The D gene is left open where the match is weak. Size is omitted from some rows. Given values are once, few, many or a class for expanded clones.

>TRBV11-2|TRBD1|TRBJ2-7|.
CASSWDSYAYEQYF
TGTGCCAGCAGTTGGGACAGTTACGCCTACGAGCAGTACTTC
>TRBV28|.|TRBJ2-5|once
CASSGSGETQYF
TGTGCCAGCAGTGGATCAGGGGAGACCCAGTACTTC
>TRBV9|.|TRBJ1-1|.
CASSGGPPGNTEAFF
TGTGCCAGCAGCGGGGGGCCCCCAGGGAACACTGAAGCTTTCTTT
>TRBV28|.|TRBJ2-3|.
CASSRAASDTQYF
TGTGCCAGCAGTCGGGCGGCATCAGATACGCAGTATTTT
>TRBV27|.|TRBJ1-2|.
CASSNSTGTRRLYGYTF
TGTGCCAGCAGTAACTCAACCGGGACCCGAAGACTCTATGGCTACACCTTC
>TRBV27|.|TRBJ2-7|.
CATKRGTYEQYF
TGTGCCACCAAGAGGGGAACCTACGAGCAGTACTTC
>TRBV27|.|TRBJ1-1|.
CASSLSRGGYTEAFF
TGTGCCAGCAGTCTCAGTAGGGGCGGGTACACTGAAGCTTTCTTT
>TRBV7-8|.|TRBJ1-5|.
CASTLWGGSNQPQHF
TGTGCCAGCACCCTCTGGGGCGGGAGCAATCAGCCCCAGCATTTT
>TRBV28|.|TRBJ2-1|once
CASSRQGYNEQFF
TGTGCCAGCAGCCGGCAGGGTTACAATGAGCAGTTCTTC
>TRBV28|TRBD2|TRBJ2-1|.
CASSLMVGLAANNEQFF
TGTGCCAGCAGTTTAATGGTCGGACTAGCGGCAAACAATGAGCAGTTCTTC
>TRBV4-1|TRBD1|TRBJ1-1|.
CASSLGRGDTEAFF
TGCGCCAGCAGCCTGGGCAGGGGGGACACTGAAGCTTTCTTT
>TRBV10-2|.|TRBJ2-7|once
CASSADALGYEQYF
TGCGCCAGCAGCGCAGATGCCCTAGGATACGAGCAGTACTTC
>TRBV5-1|.|TRBJ2-7|.
CASSLRGREQYF
TGCGCCAGCAGCTTGAGAGGGCGCGAGCAGTACTTC
>TRBV29-1|TRBD1|TRBJ2-5|.
CSVEGGQGTEETQYF
TGCAGCGTTGAAGGTGGACAGGGGACGGAAGAGACCCAGTACTTC
>TRBV28|.|TRBJ2-7|.
CASSLIFHEQYF
TGTGCCAGCAGTTTAATATTCCACGAGCAGTACTTC